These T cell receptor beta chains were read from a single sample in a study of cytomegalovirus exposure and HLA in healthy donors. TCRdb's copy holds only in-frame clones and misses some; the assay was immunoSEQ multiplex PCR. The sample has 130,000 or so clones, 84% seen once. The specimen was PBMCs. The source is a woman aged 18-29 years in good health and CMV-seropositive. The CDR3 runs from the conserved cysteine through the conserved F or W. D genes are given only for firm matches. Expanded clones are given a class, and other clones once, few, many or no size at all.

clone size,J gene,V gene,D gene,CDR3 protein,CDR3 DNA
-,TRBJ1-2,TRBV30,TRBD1,CAWRHSLLSGQGYGYTF,TGTGCCTGGAGGCACAGCCTTCTATCGGGACAGGGGTACGGCTACACCTTC
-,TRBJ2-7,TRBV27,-,CASSKQNAHEQYF,TGTGCCAGCAGTAAACAGAATGCCCACGAGCAGTACTTC
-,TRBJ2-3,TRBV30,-,CALIGERAHTDTQYF,TGTGCACTCATAGGGGAACGGGCACACACAGATACGCAGTATTTT
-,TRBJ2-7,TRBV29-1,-,CSVGGQATYEQYF,TGCAGCGTGGGAGGACAAGCTACCTACGAGCAGTACTTC
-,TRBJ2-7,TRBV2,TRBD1,CASSLRTGGVVSYEQYF,TGTGCCAGCAGCTTGAGAACAGGGGGCGTCGTCTCCTACGAGCAGTACTTC
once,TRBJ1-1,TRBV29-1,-,CSVEGTERSTEAFF,TGCAGCGTTGAAGGTACAGAACGCTCCACTGAAGCTTTCTTT
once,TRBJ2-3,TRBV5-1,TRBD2,CASSIGGADTQYF,TGCGCCAGCAGCATTGGGGGGGCAGATACGCAGTATTTT
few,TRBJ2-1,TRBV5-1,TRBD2,CASSAYLAGGFYEQFF,TGCGCCAGCAGCGCGTATCTAGCGGGGGGATTCTATGAGCAGTTCTTC
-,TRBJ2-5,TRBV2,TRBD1,CASSNGQGQEETQYF,TGTGCCAGCAGCAACGGACAGGGTCAAGAGGAGACCCAGTACTTC
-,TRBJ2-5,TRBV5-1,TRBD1,CASSTQPGQGFETQYF,TGCGCCAGCAGCACCCAACCGGGACAGGGGTTTGAGACCCAGTACTTC
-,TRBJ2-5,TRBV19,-,CASSTSRTAETQYF,TGTGCCAGTAGTACGTCTCGGACAGCAGAGACCCAGTACTTC
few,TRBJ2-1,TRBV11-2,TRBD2,CASSLGTGGEQFF,TGTGCCAGCAGCTTAGGCACCGGGGGGGAGCAGTTCTTC
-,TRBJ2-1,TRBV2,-,CASSPQGSSYNEQFF,TGTGCCAGCAGTCCACAAGGGAGCTCCTACAATGAGCAGTTCTTC